This T cell receptor (beta chain) was sequenced for a study of blood T cell repertoires in COVID-19. The overall study: Researchers got acute and convalescent COVID-19 samples from the United States, Italy and Spain. PBMCs, B-cell-depleted T cells, or T cells were the source of the cDNA or gDNA that made up the material.

CDR1 SGHDT and CDR2 YYEEEE come from the germline V gene. The length of the CDR3 is 16 residues. The junction had 12 bases not matched to a gene; V was cut back by 4 bases and J by 9 bases. In the original analysis: Nucleated cell number was recorded as an estimate derived from reference gene primer amplification. Profiling relied on immunoSEQ multiplex PCR, and the TCRdb table lists in-frame clones only, not all of them. V, J and clone size are those of that table, while D and trimming were read from the DNA. The profile covers around 150,000 clones, with around three quarters appearing a single time and roughly 4.2% taken by the ten largest.

Input material: peripheral blood. V and J are TRBV5-6 and TRBJ2-1; 11 nucleotides align to TRBD2. This TCR was sampled from a man between 60 and 75 years old with acute or convalescent COVID-19. Written as DNA, the CDR3 is TGTGCCAGCAGCCTAATAGCGGGAGGGCCTACGGGTGAGCAGTTCTTC. Its translation is CASSLIAGGPTGEQFF.